What follows are 20 T cell receptor beta chains derived from one specimen sequenced in a study of early T cells in non-severe SARS-CoV-2 infection. One entry per CDR3 protein results from TCRdb running MiXCR on the 5' RACE reads. The data hold approximately 62,000 distinct CDR3 sequences, with 9.5% to 15% observed a single time. Material for sequencing was whole blood. These receptors all stem from an adult who was a healthcare worker with PCR-confirmed SARS-CoV-2 infection or an uninfected control (not recorded which).

The V and J genes are TRBV12-3 or TRBV12-4 and TRBJ2-2; D is unclear. The CDR3 consists of 12 residues. The V and J ends lost 6 bases and 4 bases respectively, with 6 bases between them. CDR3 nucleotides: TGTGCCAGCAGAGTCCGCACCGGGGAGCTGTTTTTT. Translated, it gives CASRVRTGELFF.

This clonotype came up many times. CDR3 bases: TGTGCCAGCAGCCTACCCCCTGGAAACACCATATATTTT. This gives the protein CASSLPPGNTIYF. The gene calls are TRBV7-2 and TRBJ1-3; D is undetermined. Germline assignment: CDR1 SGHTA and CDR2 FQGNSA. Trimming cost V 5 bases and J 2 bases, with 7 bases left between them. The CDR3 contains 13 residues.

This chain uses TRBV29-1 with TRBJ2-1; TRBD2 matches 11 bases. The V and J ends lost 5 bases and 1 base, in that order; junction bases with no gene match: 1. Germline values: CDR1 SQVTM, CDR2 ANQGSEA. The CDR3 runs 14 residues. The CDR3 is CSVRTSGSYNEQFF. The CDR3, as DNA: TGCAGCGTTCGGACTAGCGGGTCCTACAATGAGCAGTTCTTC.

V gene TRBV7-8 combines with J gene TRBJ2-5, with D maybe TRBD2 (6 bases). The CDR3 extends over 15 amino acids. CDR1 is SGHVS, CDR2 FQNEAQ, per germline. V was clipped by 0 bases and J by 4 bases, with 12 bases between them. Here the CDR3 reads CASSLAGGDVETQYF. The CDR3 DNA is TGTGCCAGCAGCTTAGCCGGGGGAGATGTAGAGACCCAGTACTTC.

This clonotype was counted between two and nine times. The chain joins TRBV29-1 to TRBJ2-2, with D unclear. The V end lost 2 bases, the J end lost 3 bases, and 4 bases lay between the germline ends. The CDR3 is 12 amino acids. CDR1 and CDR2 from the germline V gene are SQVTM and ANQGSEA. CDR3 protein: CSVEQHTGELFF. In nucleotides, the CDR3 is TGCAGCGTTGAACAGCACACCGGGGAGCTGTTTTTT.

This clonotype came up a few times. The chain couples TRBV13 to TRBJ1-2; D is unclear. The CDR3 contains 15 residues. Germline CDR1 reads PRHDT; CDR2 reads FYEKMQ (reference sequence). Between the trimmed V and J ends, which lost 2 bases and 0 bases, there was a span of 10 bases. The CDR3 DNA reads TGTGCCAGCAGCTTAAAAAGGAGAGCTAACTATGGCTACACCTTC. Translating it yields CASSLKRRANYGYTF.

The chain carries TRBV5-1 and TRBJ1-2; D not resolved. The length of the CDR3 is 15 residues. V lost 0 bases and J lost 3, with 12 bases in between. CDR1 and CDR2 (germline): SGHRS, YFSETQ. In DNA form, the CDR3 reads TGCGCCAGCAGCTTGGCCGTCGGGCAGGACTATGGCTACACCTTC. Its translation is CASSLAVGQDYGYTF.

This clonotype has ten or more counts. The chain carries TRBV28 and TRBJ2-3, with 11 bases that match TRBD2. The CDR3 contains 15 residues. The V gene's germline CDR1 is MDHEN and CDR2 SYDVKM. V shed 3 bases, J shed 7 bases, and the junction held 6 bases outside the gene matches. CDR3 DNA: TGTGCCAGCAGTTTTAAGGCTAGCGGGGGGCATACGCAGTATTTT. It is translated as CASSFKASGGHTQYF.

This clonotype was seen a few times. The rearrangement joins TRBV9 to TRBJ2-1; no firm D call. With 1 base removed from V and 8 bases from J, the gap between germline ends came to 4 bases. The germline gives CDR1 SGDLS, CDR2 YYNGEE. The CDR3 length is 11 residues. The CDR3 coding sequence is TGTGCCAGCAGCGTAAGGGATGAGCAGTTCTTC. The encoded protein is CASSVRDEQFF.

This clonotype was counted at least ten times. The chain couples TRBV4-1 to TRBJ1-5, with D hard to call. Trimming removed 6 bases from V and 5 bases from J, with 5 bases in between. Per germline, CDR1 MGHRA and CDR2 YSYEKL. CDR3 length: 11 amino acids. The CDR3 DNA follows: TGCGCCAGCAGGGCGGATCAGCCCCAGCATTTT. Its translation is CASRADQPQHF.

This clonotype is labeled medium-sized. The genes are TRBV28 and TRBJ1-5, with D unresolved. Trimming left V 6 bases short and J 1 base short, with 13 bases between. This CDR3 has 15 residues. Germline lookup yields CDR1 MDHEN and CDR2 SYDVKM. The CDR3 sequence: CASRQGMTSNQPQHF. CDR3 bases: TGTGCCAGCAGGCAAGGTATGACAAGCAATCAGCCCCAGCATTTT.

In this sample, this clonotype turned up many times. The gene calls are TRBV5-4 and TRBJ1-1, with 9 bases that match TRBD1. V shed 4 bases and J 2 bases; nucleotides not matched to a gene: 3. CDR1 is SGHNT, CDR2 YYREEE, per germline (reference sequence). CDR3 length equals 14 residues. CDR3 region: CASSRGQGNTEAFF. In DNA, the CDR3 is TGTGCCAGCAGCCGGGGACAGGGTAACACTGAAGCTTTCTTT.

This clonotype showed up many times. The CDR3 DNA sequence: TGCAGCGTGCGGGCCAGCCAGGCCGAGCAGTACTTC. Protein: CSVRASQAEQYF. V and J are TRBV29-1 and TRBJ2-7; possibly TRBD2 for D (5 bases). CDR3 length: 12 amino acids. The V end was cut by 6 bases, the J end by 6 bases, with 15 bases between. Germline values: CDR1 SQVTM, CDR2 ANQGSEA.

This clonotype was observed a few times. This chain uses TRBV30 with TRBJ2-4, with 13 bases matching TRBD2. Losses at the gene ends were 3 bases for V and 6 bases for J; bases not matched to a gene: 17. This CDR3 has 19 residues. Germline V CDR1 and CDR2: GTSNPN, SVGIG (reference sequence). The CDR3 is CAWRGGTSGRAIPANIQYF. In nucleotides, the CDR3 is TGTGCCTGGAGAGGGGGAACTAGCGGGAGGGCCATCCCGGCAAACATTCAGTACTTC. Full variable domain (remainder filled in from reference TRBV30 and TRBJ2-4): SQTIHQWPATLVQPVGSPLSLECTVEGTSNPNLYWYRQAAGRGLQLLFYSVGIGQISSEVPQNLSASRPQDRQFILSSKKLLLSDSGFYLCAWRGGTSGRAIPANIQYFGAGTRLSVL.

The rearrangement uses TRBV11-1 and TRBJ2-1, with D possibly being TRBD2 (5 bases). The CDR3 runs 16 residues. V lost 1 base and J 0 bases, leaving 10 bases between the germline ends. CDR1 and CDR2 (germline): SGHAT, FQDESV (reference sequence). The CDR3 coding sequence is TGTGCCAGCAGCTTAGTAAGAGGGAGCTCCTACAATGAGCAGTTCTTC. Translation: CASSLVRGSSYNEQFF. Based on the CDR3 plus reference TRBV11-1 and TRBJ2-1, the full variable domain is EAEVAQSPRYKITEKSQAVAFWCDPISGHATLYWYRQILGQGPELLVQFQDESVVDDSQLPKDRFSAERLKGVDSTLKIQPAELGDSAMYLCASSLVRGSSYNEQFFGPGTRLTVL.

This clonotype was seen at least ten times. The chain carries TRBV28 and TRBJ1-1, with a weak D call TRBD1 (6 bases). Trimming cost V 8 bases and J 4 bases, with 14 bases left between them. From germline, CDR1 is MDHEN and CDR2 SYDVKM. CDR3 length: 13 amino acids. The DNA for the CDR3 is TGTGCCAGCGGAACAGGGCAGGCCACTGAAGCTTTCTTT. It yields the protein CASGTGQATEAFF.

This chain connects TRBV28 to TRBJ1-1; TRBD1 agrees at 8 bases. Germline V CDR1 and CDR2: MDHEN, SYDVKM. There are 13 residues in the CDR3. Trimming cost V 8 bases and J 3 bases; bases outside gene matches: 5. This CDR3 is CASGRQGYTEAFF. CDR3 DNA: TGTGCCAGCGGCAGACAGGGGTACACTGAAGCTTTCTTT.

V and J are TRBV6-6 and TRBJ2-2, with D tentatively TRBD1 (5 bases). The CDR3 consists of 13 residues. The germline CDR1 and CDR2 sequences are MNHNY and SVGAGI (reference sequence). V dropped 5 bases and J dropped 5 bases, with 9 bases sitting between them. CDR3 bases: TGTGCCAGCAGTACCACAGGTACCGGGGAGCTGTTTTTT. Its translation: CASSTTGTGELFF.

This clonotype has at least ten counts. The chain combines TRBV5-1 with TRBJ1-1; 7 bases align to TRBD1. Germline V CDR1 and CDR2: SGHRS, YFSETQ. Trimming cost V 1 base and J 5 bases; bases outside gene matches: 5. This CDR3 is 14 amino acids long. The CDR3 sequence is CASSLRQGGTEAFF. CDR3 coding DNA: TGCGCCAGCAGCTTGCGGCAGGGGGGAACTGAAGCTTTCTTT.

This clonotype was counted many times. The CDR3 protein is CASRSGTGVYGYTF. The CDR3 DNA sequence: TGTGCCAGCAGAAGCGGGACAGGGGTGTATGGCTACACCTTC. V is TRBV2 and J is TRBJ1-2; 10 positions agree with TRBD1. The CDR3 covers 14 residues. The V gene's germline CDR1 is SNHLY and CDR2 FYNNEI. The V segment lost 6 bases and the J segment 5 bases; nucleotides outside the gene matches: 6.